This T cell receptor beta chain came from a study of Ad26.COV2.S vaccination and SARS-CoV-2 variants. This CDR3 spans 15 amino acids. V lost 2 bases, J lost 1 base, and 9 bases lay in between. From germline, CDR1 is SNHLY and CDR2 FYNNEI. Treatment here: 15 to 20 received Ad26.COV2.S at low or high dose, single or two shots; about 5 received placebo; per-sample allocation not given. At day 63 after the first vaccine or placebo injection, samples were drawn. An adult donor aged 18-55 years was enrolled in Boston. Here immunoSEQ multiplex PCR was the method, and the copy in TCRdb shows in-frame clones only, minus some. The table shows over 400,000 clones, with about 88% occurring only once.

The clonotype comes from a person between 18 and 59 years old who received the Ad26.COV2.S COVID-19 vaccine or a placebo. The chain combines TRBV2 with TRBJ2-1; D gene unclear. The sequencing here drew on peripheral blood, taken in a trial of Ad26.COV2.S vaccine versus placebo. The CDR3 is CASSELGSSYNEQFF. For the CDR3, the DNA is TGTGCCAGCAGTGAATTAGGCAGTTCCTACAATGAGCAGTTCTTC.